This record looks at one TCR beta chain sequence and its context. The antigen remains undetermined. This record comes from a study of T cells expressing NK-cell markers. Findings of the study overall: The HCMV specificity of the expanded NKG2C+ T cell clones stayed unresolved. A few donors showed these clonotypes also leading the CD3+CD56-NKG2C+ fraction.

The CDR3 is 15 residues long. Germline CDR1 is LGHNA and CDR2 is YNFKEQ. After re-calling the 5' RACE reads, TCRdb lists one entry per CDR3 protein, DNA absent. The specimen's table records about 260,000 distinct CDR3 sequences. The V and J genes are TRBV4-2 and TRBJ1-6; TCRdb selects TRBD1, and the lack of DNA leaves this call unchecked. The sequenced sample was blood T cells: a sorted CD56 or NKG2C T cell subset, CD4+ or CD8+ T cells, or bulk PBMC T cells (not recorded which). The source of this sequence is a woman between 18 and 70 years old in good health. This chain's CDR3 is CASRPTGGADSPLHF.